Listed here is a single TCR beta chain. Study processing details: The assay estimated nucleated cells by amplifying reference gene primers. Sequencing used immunoSEQ multiplex PCR; TCRdb keeps in-frame clones, though not all of them. V, J and clone size derive from that table, while D and trimming were established from the DNA sequence. The sample includes some 460,000 clones, around 89% of them seen just once. The entry originates in a study of blood T cell repertoires in COVID-19. Study details: Collection of acute and convalescent COVID-19 samples took place in the United States, Italy and Spain. PBMCs, B-cell-depleted T cells, or T cells were the source of the cDNA or gDNA that made up the material.

Looked up from germline, CDR1 is SGHRS and CDR2 is YFSETQ. J gave up 5 bases and V 4 bases, and 12 bases lay outside the gene matches. The CDR3 runs to 16 residues. The chain is built from TRBV5-1 and TRBJ2-1; 7 bases match TRBD1. Sequenced: peripheral blood. This clonotype was sampled from a woman in her 30s with acute or convalescent COVID-19. This CDR3 reads CASSANRQGIHNEQFF. The CDR3 coding sequence is TGCGCCAGCAGCGCGAACCGACAGGGAATCCACAATGAGCAGTTCTTC.